The present T cell receptor beta chain was sequenced within a study of T cell responses to AZD1222 COVID-19 vaccine. Study at large: Second-dose intervals of approximately 4 or approximately 12 weeks were pooled. Study-level findings and limits: Close to half of spike-specific TCRs reportedly recognize unmutated variant regions. The donors showed a predominance of white British ancestry and of females, with possible underestimation of clonal diversity. Spike was spanned by vaccine-associated CD4 TCRs, with dominance at 160-218 and 743-854.

The assay was immunoSEQ multiplex PCR, and TCRdb's table has in-frame clones only and misses some. The sample lists about 150,000 clones; 90% were seen once. To note about this clone: Its antigen is still unknown.

The V gene lost 6 bases and the J gene lost 4 bases, with 15 bases spanning the gap. The CDR3 is made up of 14 amino acids. Germline CDR1 reads MNHEY; CDR2 reads SVGAGI. This specimen consisted of peripheral blood, obtained on day 0 of AZD1222 vaccination. The clonotype was recovered from an adult in good health. The chain has TRBV6-5 and TRBJ1-2; perhaps TRBD1 as D (5 bases). CDR3 sequence (DNA): TGTGCCAGCAGGGACCCCCGGGGCGGCTATGGCTACACCTTC. Its protein product is CASRDPRGGYGYTF.